This passage covers 6 T cell receptor beta chains from one sample sequenced in a study of siplizumab effects on memory and regulatory T cells (dated by TCRdb to the late 2010s). The library was obtained by the immunoSEQ multiplex PCR assay. TCRdb obtained this table from immuneACCESS and retained in-frame rearrangements with V and J assigned. These tables miss some clones; where compared with another copy, unresolved V genes account for less than half of the shortfall, and the remainder is unexplained. The sample table shows 85,000 to 130,000 clones, and about 90% are seen once. Approximately 0.71% of the sample is in the top ten clones. Sequenced: Tregs sorted from blood. These receptors all come from a human donor in good health.

The genes are TRBV20-1 and TRBJ2-3; no reliable D call. The CDR3 is made up of 11 amino acids. The germline gives CDR1 DFQATT, CDR2 SNEGSKA (reference sequence). Trimming stripped 4 bases from V and 8 bases from J, with 10 bases between. The CDR3 DNA reads TGCAGTGCTACTAGTCCTGCTACGCAGTATTTT. Residues: CSATSPATQYF.

The J gene is TRBJ1-6, the V gene TRBV11-2; 7 bases fit TRBD1. The length of the CDR3 is 16 residues. The junction had 9 bases not matched to a gene; V was cut back by 0 bases and J by 10 bases. Germline lookup yields CDR1 SGHAT and CDR2 FQNNGV. The DNA of the CDR3 is TGTGCCAGCAGCTTAGAGGGTTTGGCAGGGGGATCACCCCTCCACTTT. Translating gives CASSLEGLAGGSPLHF. The whole variable domain, filled in from reference TRBV11-2 and TRBJ1-6, reads EAGVAQSPRYKIIEKRQSVAFWCNPISGHATLYWYQQILGQGPKLLIQFQNNGVVDDSQLPKDRFSAERLKGVDSTLKIQPAKLEDSAVYLCASSLEGLAGGSPLHFGNGTRLTVT.

This clone was observed once. The chain links TRBV7-9 to TRBJ2-5; D is uncertain. Germline V gives CDR1 SEHNR, CDR2 FQNEAQ (reference sequence). Trimming cost V 1 base and J 2 bases, with 5 bases left between them. This CDR3 has 13 amino acids. The DNA of the CDR3 is TGTGCCAGCAGCTTAGGGACGCAAGAGACCCAGTACTTC. It encodes CASSLGTQETQYF.

This clone was picked up one time. The chain couples TRBV5-1 to TRBJ2-7; weak D call: TRBD2 (6 bases). CDR1 and CDR2 from the germline V gene are SGHRS and YFSETQ. V dropped 4 bases and J dropped 4 bases, with 15 bases sitting between them. The CDR3 is 14 residues long. The CDR3 loop reads CASSPSSGRYEQYF. The CDR3, as DNA: TGCGCCAGCAGCCCCTCGTCCGGGAGATACGAGCAGTACTTC.

This CDR3 reads CASSLARQGSNYGYTF. Here the CDR3 DNA reads TGTGCCAGCAGCTTGGCTAGACAGGGATCTAACTATGGCTACACCTTC. The chain couples TRBV28 to TRBJ1-2; 7 bases are a match to TRBD1. Germline V gene data show CDR1 as MDHEN and CDR2 as SYDVKM. The V segment lost 6 bases and the J segment 0 bases; nucleotides outside the gene matches: 10. This CDR3 comprises 16 residues.

V and J are TRBV5-1 and TRBJ1-1, with D unresolved. The CDR3 runs to 16 residues. Trimming took off 2 bases at V and 3 bases at J, with 17 bases between the two ends. The V gene's germline CDR1 is SGHRS and CDR2 YFSETQ. CDR3 in amino acids: CASSFLSPGDHTEAFF. DNA for the CDR3: TGCGCCAGCAGCTTTTTGTCGCCGGGAGACCACACTGAAGCTTTCTTT.